This passage covers 29 T cell receptor beta chains from one sample sequenced in a study of blood T cells in healthy people across ages (dated by TCRdb to the mid-2010s). Library creation used 5' RACE. A second PCR of about 7 to 12 cycles was run with a J-beta primer mix and a sample-barcoded 5' primer. TCRdb handled the public reads itself, with Q25 trimming in fastp and clone calling in MiXCR, and kept productive beta chains. Here each entry gathers all rows of one CDR3 protein and keeps the most common genes and DNA. Counted in this sample were around 2 million distinct CDR3 sequences; 39% of them appeared once. Clones ranked in the top ten supply 23% of the sample. What was sequenced was blood. These receptors originate from a human donor in good health.

This clonotype was observed a few times. The chain joins TRBV5-4 to TRBJ1-1; D not resolved. V was pared by 0 bases and J by 1 base, with 13 bases between. CDR3 length: 16 residues. Germline V gene data show CDR1 as SGHNT and CDR2 as YYREEE (reference sequence). The CDR3 protein is CASSLELSTTNTEAFF. CDR3 nucleotides: TGTGCCAGCAGCTTGGAGTTGTCGACAACGAACACTGAAGCTTTCTTT.

V is TRBV7-2 and J is TRBJ2-4; D remains ambiguous. The J call is doubtful: the DNA matches TRBJ2-7 better. The CDR3 is 13 residues long. Germline CDR1 is SGHTA and CDR2 is FQGNSA. CDR3 loop: CASSSNSAYEQYF. The CDR3 DNA sequence: TGTGCCAGCAGCTCAAACAGTGCCTACGAGCAGTACTTC.

This clonotype was seen a few times. The chain is built from TRBV4-1 and TRBJ1-4; possibly TRBD1 for D (6 bases). Between the trimmed V and J ends, which lost 4 bases and 5 bases, there was a span of 20 bases. CDR1 is MGHRA, CDR2 YSYEKL, per germline. The CDR3 runs to 17 residues. The CDR3 DNA is TGCGCCAGCAGCCGCTCGCCCAGGACAGCGACGAATGAAAAACTGTTTTTT. Protein sequence: CASSRSPRTATNEKLFF.

CDR3 in amino acids: CSARDEGGIVTDTQYF. The CDR3 nucleotides read TGCAGTGCTAGAGATGAGGGGGGGATCGTAACAGATACGCAGTATTTT. The V call is TRBV20-1, the J call TRBJ2-3; D might be TRBD2 (7 bases). Germline-derived CDR1 and CDR2 are DFQATT and SNEGSKA (reference sequence). There are 16 residues in the CDR3. The V and J ends lost 0 bases and 3 bases respectively, with 16 bases between them.

The CDR3 loop is CASSVSGQETQYF. CDR3 DNA sequence: TGTGCCAGCAGTGTATCAGGACAAGAGACCCAGTACTTC. The rearrangement links TRBV25-1 to TRBJ2-5, with no clear D. The CDR3 has 13 residues. The germline gives CDR1 MGHDK, CDR2 SYGVNS. V shed 4 bases and J shed 2 bases, with 8 bases lying between them. The full variable domain, its missing parts supplied by reference TRBV25-1 and TRBJ2-5, is EADIYQTPRYLVIGTGKKITLECSQTMGHDKMYWYQQDPGMELHLIHYSYGVNSTEKGDLSSESTVSRIRTEHFPLTLESARPSHTSQYLCASSVSGQETQYFGPGTRLLVL.

The chain has TRBV20-1 and TRBJ1-3; TRBD1 agrees at 11 bases. CDR3 length equals 14 residues. Germline CDR1 reads DFQATT; CDR2 reads SNEGSKA (reference sequence). V lost 6 bases to trimming and J lost 3 bases; unmatched junction nucleotides: 4. The CDR3 sequence: CSASGQGDGNTIYF. The DNA for the CDR3 is TGCAGTGCCTCGGGACAGGGGGATGGAAACACCATATATTTT.

The J gene is TRBJ1-5, the V gene TRBV3-1, with a weak D call TRBD1 (5 bases). The CDR3 runs to 18 residues. CDR1 is LGHDT and CDR2 is YNNKEL in the germline V gene (reference sequence). The ends were cut back, 4 bases at V and 5 bases at J, with 24 bases in the middle. This CDR3 is CASSPGWPMGEQDQPQHF. CDR3 coding DNA: TGTGCCAGCAGCCCCGGATGGCCCATGGGGGAGCAGGATCAGCCCCAGCATTTT.

This sequence joins TRBV6-5 and TRBJ2-1, with D possibly matching TRBD2 (6 bases). V was pared by 10 bases and J by 0 bases, with 16 bases between. The germline V gene encodes CDR1 MNHEY and CDR2 SVGAGI. The CDR3 loop spans 15 amino acids. The CDR3, as DNA: TGTGCCACCACACCGGAGGGCCACTCCTACAATGAGCAGTTCTTC. Translation gives CATTPEGHSYNEQFF.

This clonotype was observed at least ten times. The chain links TRBV4-2 to TRBJ2-7; a possible D gene is TRBD2 (6 bases). The germline CDR1 and CDR2 sequences are LGHNA and YNFKEQ. V gave up 2 bases and J gave up 0 bases, with 14 bases separating them. The CDR3 is 16 amino acids. CDR3 loop: CASSQTLALSSYEQYF. CDR3 nucleotides: TGTGCCAGCAGCCAAACTCTAGCGTTGAGCTCCTACGAGCAGTACTTC.

This clonotype showed up just a few times. The chain couples TRBV7-2 to TRBJ2-1; 9 nucleotides line up with TRBD1. CDR1 is SGHTA, CDR2 FQGNSA, per germline. This CDR3 is built from 14 residues. The V gene end was trimmed by 1 base and the J gene end by 12 bases; junction bases not matched to a gene: 7. The CDR3 loop is CASSLGGQGYRQFF. CDR3 bases: TGTGCCAGCAGCTTAGGGGGACAGGGTTATCGGCAGTTCTTC. The complete variable domain, with remaining parts taken from reference TRBV7-2 and TRBJ2-1, reads GAGVSQSPSNKVTEKGKDVELRCDPISGHTALYWYRQSLGQGLEFLIYFQGNSAPDKSGLPSDRFSAERTGGSVSTLTIQRTQQEDSAVYLCASSLGGQGYRQFFGPGTRLTVL.

The CDR3 reads CASSHRKDRGTDTQYF. DNA for the CDR3: TGTGCCAGCAGTCATCGAAAGGACAGGGGCACAGATACGCAGTATTTT. This chain connects TRBV14 to TRBJ2-3; TRBD1 matches at 8 bases. Germline V lookup: CDR1 SGHDN, CDR2 FVKESK. The CDR3 is made up of 16 amino acids. Trimming took 6 bases from V and 1 from J; bases not matched to a gene: 9.

The chain links TRBV15 to TRBJ1-2; the match to TRBD1 covers 7 bases. Germline CDR1 reads LNHNV; CDR2 reads YYDKDF (reference sequence). The CDR3 sequence is 16 residues long. The V segment lost 2 bases and the J segment 6 bases; nucleotides outside the gene matches: 12. CDR3 residues: CATSRSLTGVHHGYTF. In DNA form, the CDR3 reads TGTGCCACCAGCAGATCTCTTACAGGGGTGCACCATGGCTACACCTTC.

This chain links TRBV9 with TRBJ1-2; D gene uncertain. Per germline, CDR1 SGDLS and CDR2 YYNGEE. Trimming pared 2 bases from V and 2 bases from J, leaving 13 bases between. The CDR3 is 15 residues long. The CDR3 bases are TGTGCCAGCAGCGTGACGGACGGACGAAACTATGGCTACACCTTC. This translates into CASSVTDGRNYGYTF.

The chain uses TRBV7-2 and TRBJ1-5; possible D gene TRBD1, 5 bases. The V and J ends lost 1 base and 2 bases respectively, with 12 bases between them. CDR1 and CDR2 (germline): SGHTA, FQGNSA. This CDR3 has 16 residues. The CDR3 sequence: CASSLVGASGNQPQHF. CDR3 bases: TGTGCCAGCAGCTTAGTAGGGGCGAGCGGCAATCAGCCCCAGCATTTT. Filled out from reference TRBV7-2 and TRBJ1-5, the complete variable domain reads GAGVSQSPSNKVTEKGKDVELRCDPISGHTALYWYRQSLGQGLEFLIYFQGNSAPDKSGLPSDRFSAERTGGSVSTLTIQRTQQEDSAVYLCASSLVGASGNQPQHFGDGTRLSIL.

This clonotype was observed many times. This chain uses TRBV20-1 with TRBJ2-5; the match to TRBD1 covers 8 bases. The CDR3 runs 15 residues. The ends lost 0 bases at V and 4 bases at J; junction bases unmatched: 7. Per the germline V gene, CDR1 is DFQATT and CDR2 is SNEGSKA (reference sequence). The CDR3 spells CSARDPGGSSETQYF. DNA of the CDR3: TGCAGTGCTAGAGACCCAGGGGGCAGCTCAGAGACCCAGTACTTC.

J is TRBJ2-2 and V is TRBV10-3; tentatively, D is TRBD1 or TRBD2 (5 bases each). Germline values: CDR1 ENHRY, CDR2 SYGVKD. This CDR3 has 16 amino acids. The ends were cut back, 0 bases at V and 2 bases at J, with 10 bases in the middle. The CDR3 sequence: CAISESRGVNTGELFF. The CDR3 DNA follows: TGTGCCATCAGTGAGTCGAGGGGAGTTAACACCGGGGAGCTGTTTTTT.

This chain joins TRBV2 and TRBJ1-6; D is unresolved. This CDR3 has 11 amino acids. V lost 6 bases to trimming and J lost 10 bases, with 7 bases between them. CDR1 SNHLY and CDR2 FYNNEI come from the germline V gene. CDR3 protein: CASRDGSPLHF. CDR3 bases: TGTGCCAGCAGGGACGGGTCACCCCTCCACTTT.

V usage is TRBV7-2 and J usage is TRBJ1-2; D is undetermined. There are 15 residues in the CDR3. The V and J ends lost 1 base and 2 bases respectively, with 11 bases between them. Germline assignment: CDR1 SGHTA and CDR2 FQGNSA. CDR3 protein: CASSLGRVRNYGYTF. The CDR3 DNA is TGTGCCAGCAGCTTAGGGAGGGTCAGGAACTATGGCTACACCTTC.

The gene calls are TRBV12-3 or TRBV12-4 and TRBJ1-2; no firm D call. V was trimmed by 2 bases and J by 0 bases, leaving 7 bases between them. This CDR3 is 14 amino acids long. As DNA, the CDR3 is TGTGCCAGCAGTTTACATTATGCTAACTATGGCTACACCTTC. Translated, it gives CASSLHYANYGYTF.

The chain recombines TRBV9 with TRBJ2-2, with 13 positions matching TRBD2. The CDR3 totals 16 residues. The germline gives CDR1 SGDLS, CDR2 YYNGEE. J lost 6 bases, V lost 7 bases, and 9 bases had no gene match. The CDR3 DNA follows: TGTGCCAGCCGCGATACTAGCGGGGGGGCTCCCGGGGAGCTGTTTTTT. Translation gives CASRDTSGGAPGELFF.

This rearrangement joins TRBV5-1 to TRBJ2-7; 7 nucleotides match TRBD2. With 4 bases clipped from V and 0 bases from J, the junction kept 7 bases outside the gene matches. This CDR3 has 15 residues. From germline, CDR1 is SGHRS and CDR2 YFSETQ. The CDR3 coding sequence is TGCGCCAGCAGCATTGGGGGGGATATCTCCTACGAGCAGTACTTC. Its translation: CASSIGGDISYEQYF.

This clonotype appeared a few times. A read error may account for a junction end that differs from germline. CDR3 in amino acids: CASTLSSGGLGSPLHF. For the CDR3, the DNA is TGTGCCAGCACCTTATCCTCTGGAGGGCTTGGATCACCCCTCCACTTT. This rearrangement joins TRBV7-9 to TRBJ1-6; D uncertain. The CDR3 loop spans 16 amino acids. The germline V gene has CDR1 SEHNR and CDR2 FQNEAQ (reference sequence).

This clonotype was detected only a few times. One end of the junction does not line up with germline, which may come from a read error. V usage is TRBV4-1 and J usage is TRBJ2-3, with a weak D call TRBD1 (5 bases). This CDR3 region has 15 residues. Germline values: CDR1 MGHRA, CDR2 YSYEKL. This CDR3 reads CASSQVDTLTDTLYF. The CDR3 nucleotides read TGCGCCAGCAGCCAAGTGGACACACTCACAGATACGCTGTATTTT.

This clonotype was recorded only once. The rearrangement joins TRBV10-3 to TRBJ2-1, with D possibly matching TRBD2 (6 bases). V lost 6 bases, J lost 9 bases, and 12 bases lay in between. This CDR3 region has 12 residues. CDR1 ENHRY and CDR2 SYGVKD come from the germline V gene. The CDR3 nucleotides are TGTGCCATCAGCTGGGACTTCACTGAGCAGTTCTTC. Residues: CAISWDFTEQFF.

The chain joins TRBV12-3 or TRBV12-4 to TRBJ2-1; 7 nucleotides line up with TRBD2. This CDR3 is 15 amino acids long. Trimming at V came to 2 bases and at J to 7 bases, leaving 8 bases not matched to a gene. CDR3 coding DNA: TGTGCCAGCAGTTTAAGAACGGGGGGTTCTAATGAGCAGTTCTTC. Translating gives CASSLRTGGSNEQFF.

The J gene is TRBJ2-1, the V gene TRBV20-1; 8 bases match TRBD1. The CDR3 runs to 13 residues. CDR1 DFQATT and CDR2 SNEGSKA come from the germline V gene (reference sequence). V dropped 5 bases and J dropped 6; count of bases not matched to a gene: 6. This CDR3 is CSAGTGALNEQFF. For the CDR3, the DNA is TGCAGTGCTGGGACAGGTGCCCTCAATGAGCAGTTCTTC.

This clonotype came up a few times. V and J are TRBV7-2 and TRBJ1-2; weak D call: TRBD1 (5 bases). Trimming cost V 1 base and J 8 bases, with 14 bases left between them. This CDR3 contains 14 residues. Looked up from germline, CDR1 is SGHTA and CDR2 is FQGNSA. This chain's CDR3 is CASSLDAREEGYTF. The DNA of the CDR3 is TGTGCCAGCAGCTTAGATGCCAGGGAGGAGGGCTACACCTTC.

CDR3 region: CASSLVGRRGTGELFF. In DNA, the CDR3 is TGTGCCAGCAGCTTAGTGGGCAGAAGGGGAACCGGGGAGCTGTTTTTT. The chain employs TRBV7-2 and TRBJ2-2; D perhaps matches TRBD1 (5 bases). Trimming took off 1 base at V and 5 bases at J, with 14 bases between the two ends. The CDR3 extends over 16 amino acids. CDR1 and CDR2 from the germline V gene are SGHTA and FQGNSA.

Only a few counts were recorded for this clonotype. The V and J genes are TRBV6-5 and TRBJ2-7, with 7 bases matching TRBD2. The CDR3 has 16 residues. Germline V gives CDR1 MNHEY, CDR2 SVGAGI. V was clipped by 4 bases and J by 0 bases; unmatched bases: 9. CDR3 DNA: TGTGCCAGCAGTTCGCCTAGCGGTATCCGCTCCTACGAGCAGTACTTC. Translated, it gives CASSSPSGIRSYEQYF.